The TCR beta chain described here comes from a study of cytomegalovirus exposure and HLA in healthy donors. On the study more broadly: As released early, the data held some 85 million unique TCRs from HLA-typed donors.

Those who donated were healthy bone marrow donors. In regard to this clone: Its specificity is unknown.

Primers: 60 Vbeta forward and 13 Jbeta reverse. TCRdb's table, derived via immunoSEQ multiplex PCR, lists solely in-frame clones and lacks some. The table shows about 190,000 clones, with around 87% occurring only once. Study-wide results and caveats: The authors later linked a missense DCLRE1C variant to TCR beta V- and J-gene trimming.

The sample consisted of PBMCs. This TCR came from a woman aged 18-29 years in good health and CMV-seronegative.

The DNA for the CDR3 is TGTGCCAGCAGGGACAGGGATAGGGAAAAACTGTTTTTT. Protein product: CASRDRDREKLFF. The chain links TRBV25-1 to TRBJ1-4; 8 bases fit TRBD1. The J segment lost 8 bases and the V segment lost 6 bases, leaving 5 bases of the junction unmatched. In germline, CDR1 is MGHDK, CDR2 SYGVNS. This CDR3 has 13 amino acids.